The rows below give T cell receptor beta chains drawn from one sample of a study of long-term antiretroviral therapy in people with HIV. Assay used: immunoSEQ multiplex PCR; TCRdb lists only in-frame clones, some missing. The sample holds tens of thousands of clones, roughly 80% seen once. Here the sequenced sample was unsorted PBMCs, taken 0.2 years after starting antiretroviral therapy. The receptors derive from a woman aged 25 to 39 with HIV. The CDR3 runs from the conserved cysteine through the conserved F or W. The D gene is left open where the match is weak. Rows give clone size only sometimes, using once, few, many, or a class for an expanded clone.

CDR3 length: 14
J gene: TRBJ2-5
V gene: TRBV28
D gene: .
clone size: .
CDR3 protein: CASSYSGQKETQYF
CDR3 DNA: TGTGCCAGCAGTTATTCGGGACAAAAAGAGACCCAGTACTTC

CDR3 length: 15
J gene: TRBJ1-5
V gene: TRBV2
D gene: .
clone size: few
CDR3 protein: CASSSGTNSNQPQHF
CDR3 DNA: TGTGCCAGCAGTTCCGGGACAAATAGCAATCAGCCCCAGCATTTT

CDR3 length: 15
J gene: TRBJ1-2
V gene: TRBV6-1
D gene: .
clone size: .
CDR3 protein: CASSVLTAANYGYTF
CDR3 DNA: TGTGCCAGCAGTGTCTTGACCGCGGCTAACTATGGCTACACCTTC

CDR3 length: 16
J gene: TRBJ2-1
V gene: TRBV4-1
D gene: TRBD2
clone size: .
CDR3 protein: CASSHSERGAYNEQFF
CDR3 DNA: TGCGCCAGCAGCCACTCGGAGCGGGGGGCGTACAATGAGCAGTTCTTC

CDR3 length: 14
J gene: TRBJ2-3
V gene: TRBV2
D gene: .
clone size: few
CDR3 protein: CASSVAENTDTQYF
CDR3 DNA: TGTGCCAGCAGTGTCGCTGAAAACACAGATACGCAGTATTTT

CDR3 length: 15
J gene: TRBJ2-5
V gene: TRBV2
D gene: TRBD2
clone size: .
CDR3 protein: CASRVKRGIQETQYF
CDR3 DNA: TGTGCCAGCAGAGTTAAGCGGGGGATCCAAGAGACCCAGTACTTC

CDR3 length: 16
J gene: TRBJ2-5
V gene: TRBV6-1
D gene: TRBD2
clone size: .
CDR3 protein: CASSEVVSGGQETQYF
CDR3 DNA: TGTGCCAGCAGTGAAGTAGTTAGCGGGGGGCAAGAGACCCAGTACTTC

CDR3 length: 14
J gene: TRBJ1-2
V gene: TRBV30
D gene: TRBD1
clone size: .
CDR3 protein: CAWQFRGANYGYTF
CDR3 DNA: TGTGCCTGGCAATTCAGGGGGGCAAACTATGGCTACACCTTC

CDR3 length: 17
J gene: TRBJ1-3
V gene: TRBV5-1
D gene: .
clone size: .
CDR3 protein: CASSGGLIGSSGNTIYF
CDR3 DNA: TGCGCCAGCAGCGGGGGACTTATAGGCTCCTCTGGAAACACCATATATTTT

CDR3 length: 16
J gene: TRBJ1-2
V gene: TRBV15
D gene: .
clone size: .
CDR3 protein: CATRPRGGLSGYGYTF
CDR3 DNA: TGTGCCACGCGACCTCGGGGGGGACTTTCGGGCTATGGCTACACCTTC

CDR3 length: 14
J gene: TRBJ1-2
V gene: TRBV7-8
D gene: TRBD1
clone size: once
CDR3 protein: CASSSPTQGVGYTF
CDR3 DNA: TGTGCCAGCAGCTCCCCGACTCAGGGGGTAGGCTACACCTTC

CDR3 length: 13
J gene: TRBJ2-2
V gene: TRBV18
D gene: .
clone size: .
CDR3 protein: CASSPTDTGELFF
CDR3 DNA: TGTGCCAGCTCACCAACGGACACCGGGGAGCTGTTTTTT

CDR3 length: 11
J gene: TRBJ2-7
V gene: TRBV11-2
D gene: .
clone size: .
CDR3 protein: CASGPSYEQYF
CDR3 DNA: TGTGCCAGCGGGCCCAGCTACGAGCAGTACTTC

CDR3 length: 12
J gene: TRBJ1-2
V gene: TRBV19
D gene: TRBD1
clone size: few
CDR3 protein: CASSDRDYGYTF
CDR3 DNA: TGTGCCAGTTCGGACAGGGACTATGGCTACACCTTC

CDR3 length: 12
J gene: TRBJ2-3
V gene: TRBV19
D gene: .
clone size: .
CDR3 protein: CASSPFGDTQYF
CDR3 DNA: TGTGCCAGTTCTCCATTTGGAGATACGCAGTATTTT

CDR3 length: 14
J gene: TRBJ2-7
V gene: TRBV27
D gene: TRBD1
clone size: .
CDR3 protein: CASSLTGSKYEQYF
CDR3 DNA: TGTGCCAGCAGTTTGACAGGGTCCAAGTACGAGCAGTACTTC

CDR3 length: 12
J gene: TRBJ2-2
V gene: TRBV5-6
D gene: .
clone size: .
CDR3 protein: CASSSYTGELFF
CDR3 DNA: TGTGCCAGCAGCTCTTACACCGGGGAGCTGTTTTTT

CDR3 length: 14
J gene: TRBJ2-5
V gene: TRBV5-1
D gene: TRBD1
clone size: .
CDR3 protein: CASSLETGQETQYF
CDR3 DNA: TGCGCCAGCAGCTTGGAGACAGGGCAAGAGACCCAGTACTTC

CDR3 length: 14
J gene: TRBJ2-5
V gene: TRBV27
D gene: .
clone size: .
CDR3 protein: CASSKWGYQETQYF
CDR3 DNA: TGTGCCAGCAGTAAATGGGGGTACCAAGAGACCCAGTACTTC

CDR3 length: 12
J gene: TRBJ1-1
V gene: TRBV7-9
D gene: .
clone size: .
CDR3 protein: CASSRGQHEAFF
CDR3 DNA: TGTGCCAGCAGCCGAGGACAGCATGAAGCTTTCTTT

CDR3 length: 17
J gene: TRBJ2-1
V gene: TRBV7-3
D gene: TRBD2
clone size: .
CDR3 protein: CASSLGGASGANNEQFF
CDR3 DNA: TGTGCCAGCAGCTTAGGCGGGGCTAGCGGGGCGAACAATGAGCAGTTCTTC

CDR3 length: 15
J gene: TRBJ2-3
V gene: TRBV5-1
D gene: .
clone size: .
CDR3 protein: CASSPLGQFTDTQYF
CDR3 DNA: TGCGCCAGCAGCCCCCTGGGCCAGTTCACAGATACGCAGTATTTT

CDR3 length: 13
J gene: TRBJ2-7
V gene: TRBV7-8
D gene: .
clone size: .
CDR3 protein: CASSLERYYEQYF
CDR3 DNA: TGTGCCAGCAGCTTAGAAAGGTACTACGAGCAGTACTTC

CDR3 length: 16
J gene: TRBJ1-4
V gene: TRBV5-1
D gene: .
clone size: .
CDR3 protein: CASSLGDGTPNEKLFF
CDR3 DNA: TGCGCCAGCAGCTTGGGAGACGGGACACCGAATGAAAAACTGTTTTTT

CDR3 length: 15
J gene: TRBJ1-1
V gene: TRBV9
D gene: .
clone size: .
CDR3 protein: CASSVAGRGGTEAFF
CDR3 DNA: TGTGCCAGCAGCGTAGCCGGCCGGGGAGGCACTGAAGCTTTCTTT

CDR3 length: 14
J gene: TRBJ1-5
V gene: TRBV2
D gene: .
clone size: few
CDR3 protein: CASKRGDGGQPQHF
CDR3 DNA: TGTGCCAGCAAAAGGGGAGACGGCGGGCAGCCCCAGCATTTT

CDR3 length: 15
J gene: TRBJ2-3
V gene: TRBV7-9
D gene: .
clone size: .
CDR3 protein: CASSLTAGSTDTQYF
CDR3 DNA: TGTGCCAGCAGCTTAACGGCGGGGAGCACAGATACGCAGTATTTT

CDR3 length: 16
J gene: TRBJ2-5
V gene: TRBV6-6
D gene: TRBD2
clone size: .
CDR3 protein: CASSYKTSGGGETQYF
CDR3 DNA: TGTGCCAGCAGTTACAAGACTAGCGGGGGCGGGGAGACCCAGTACTTC

CDR3 length: 14
J gene: TRBJ1-2
V gene: TRBV2
D gene: .
clone size: .
CDR3 protein: CASSERGRVDGYTF
CDR3 DNA: TGTGCCAGCAGTGAACGGGGCAGGGTAGATGGCTACACCTTC

CDR3 length: 15
J gene: TRBJ1-1
V gene: TRBV5-1
D gene: .
clone size: .
CDR3 protein: CASSDYSGLNTEAFF
CDR3 DNA: TGCGCCAGCAGCGATTATTCCGGGCTAAACACTGAAGCTTTCTTT